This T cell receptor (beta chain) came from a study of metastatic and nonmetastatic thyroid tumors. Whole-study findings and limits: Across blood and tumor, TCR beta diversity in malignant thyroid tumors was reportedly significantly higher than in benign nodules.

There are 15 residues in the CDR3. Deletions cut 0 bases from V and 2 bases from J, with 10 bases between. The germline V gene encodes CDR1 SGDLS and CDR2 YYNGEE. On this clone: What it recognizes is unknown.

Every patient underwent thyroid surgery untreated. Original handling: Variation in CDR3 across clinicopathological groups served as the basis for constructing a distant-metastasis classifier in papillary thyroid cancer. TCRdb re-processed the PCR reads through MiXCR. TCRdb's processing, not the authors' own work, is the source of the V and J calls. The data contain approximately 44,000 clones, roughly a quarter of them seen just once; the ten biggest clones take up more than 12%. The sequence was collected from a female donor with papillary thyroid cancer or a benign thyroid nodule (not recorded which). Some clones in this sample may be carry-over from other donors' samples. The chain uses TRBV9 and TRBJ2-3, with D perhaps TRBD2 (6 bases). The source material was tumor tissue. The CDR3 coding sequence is TGTGCCAGCAGCGTAGGCGGGATCATCACAGATACGCAGTATTTT. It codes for CASSVGGIITDTQYF.